This T cell receptor (beta chain) derives from a study of blood T cell repertoires in COVID-19. Measured with immunoSEQ multiplex PCR; TCRdb has only the in-frame clones, and not every one. The sample lists 200,000 to 250,000 clones, 80% to 90% occurring once. Germline assignment: CDR1 WNHNN and CDR2 SYGVQD (reference sequence). This CDR3 is 16 amino acids long. V was trimmed by 6 bases and J by 0 bases, leaving 15 bases between them. This sequence joins TRBV10-1 and TRBJ2-1; D may be TRBD1 (6 bases). Sequencing was done on a sample of peripheral blood. This TCR was recovered from a woman in her forties or fifties with active or convalescent COVID-19. The CDR3 region has the DNA TGCGCCAGCAGCATCGGCCGGGACATCTCCTACAATGAGCAGTTCTTC. Its protein is CASSIGRDISYNEQFF.